These 15 T cell receptor beta chains share one sample of origin, sequenced in a study of CXCR3-negative and CXCR3-positive naive CD8 T cells. Whole-study results and caveats: CXCR3-expressing naive cells carried TRB CDR3s more hydrophobic than those of CXCR3-negative naive cells.

These receptors have no identified antigens. Libraries of TRB cDNA were made by 5' RACE and carried UMIs. TCRdb reprocessed the 5' RACE reads, keeping one entry per CDR3 protein, no DNA. The ten top clones account for roughly 0.28%, within a sample of some 150,000 distinct CDR3 sequences. Specimen: naive CXCR3+ CD8+ T cells from blood. Specified subset: CD45RO-CCR7+CD27+CD95- naive CD8+ T cells expressing CXCR3 (TNR3+). Receptors originate from a human donor in good health. Some clones in this sample may be carry-over from other donors' samples.

The V call is TRBV6-2 or TRBV6-3, the J call TRBJ2-1; there is no DNA to check the TCRdb D call of TRBD1. Germline V lookup: CDR1 MNHEY, CDR2 SVGEGT. The CDR3 spans 15 residues. The CDR3 spells CASSYSQTGINEQFF.

V is TRBV7-9 and J is TRBJ2-7. Germline assignment: CDR1 SEHNR and CDR2 FQNEAQ (reference sequence). The CDR3 loop spans 13 amino acids. The CDR3 reads CASSRQPTYEQYF. Full variable domain (remainder filled in from reference TRBV7-9 and TRBJ2-7): DTGVSQNPRHKITKRGQNVTFRCDPISEHNRLYWYRQTLGQGPEFLTYFQNEAQLEKSRLLSDRFSAERPKGSFSTLEIQRTEQGDSAMYLCASSRQPTYEQYFGPGTRLTVT.

The J gene is TRBJ2-7, the V gene TRBV7-9; TCRdb's assignment of TRBD1 cannot be checked, as there is no DNA. The CDR3 consists of 14 residues. Germline V gene data show CDR1 as SEHNR and CDR2 as FQNEAQ (reference sequence). CDR3: CASSHPGAPYEQYF. Filled out from reference TRBV7-9 and TRBJ2-7, the complete variable domain reads DTGVSQNPRHKITKRGQNVTFRCDPISEHNRLYWYRQTLGQGPEFLTYFQNEAQLEKSRLLSDRFSAERPKGSFSTLEIQRTEQGDSAMYLCASSHPGAPYEQYFGPGTRLTVT.

V and J are TRBV5-6 and TRBJ1-1. The CDR3 is 12 amino acids. Germline V gives CDR1 SGHDT, CDR2 YYEEEE. The CDR3 sequence: CASRVGSSEAFF.

This rearrangement joins TRBV12-3 or TRBV12-4 to TRBJ2-7. The CDR3 is made up of 12 amino acids. CDR3 residues: CASSFNPYEQYF.

V gene TRBV9 combines with J gene TRBJ1-1. Germline values: CDR1 SGDLS, CDR2 YYNGEE. The CDR3 has 15 amino acids. The CDR3 reads CASSVGEGIATEAFF.

The J gene is TRBJ2-7, the V gene TRBV20-1; with no DNA, the TCRdb D assignment of TRBD1 cannot be verified. The CDR3 extends over 13 amino acids. Germline loops: CDR1 DFQATT, CDR2 SNEGSKA (reference sequence). CDR3 loop: CSTPDRGYYEQYF.

This chain joins TRBV5-5 and TRBJ1-1. Per germline, CDR1 SGHKS and CDR2 YYEKEE (reference sequence). The CDR3 is made up of 11 amino acids. The CDR3 spells CASSLLAEAFF.

The J gene is TRBJ2-5, the V gene TRBV29-1; with no DNA, the TCRdb D assignment of TRBD2 cannot be verified. Germline CDR1 reads SQVTM; CDR2 reads ANQGSEA. CDR3 length: 17 residues. CDR3: CSVEDPGLAGELRTQYF.

The chain has TRBV5-5 and TRBJ2-7; TCRdb indicates TRBD1, and absent DNA this call remains unverified. There are 15 residues in the CDR3. Germline assignment: CDR1 SGHKS and CDR2 YYEKEE (reference sequence). CDR3 in amino acids: CASSTDRVTLYEQYF. The whole variable domain, remainder taken from reference TRBV5-5 and TRBJ2-7, is DAGVTQSPTHLIKTRGQQVTLRCSPISGHKSVSWYQQVLGQGPQFIFQYYEKEERGRGNFPDRFSARQFPNYSSELNVNALLLGDSALYLCASSTDRVTLYEQYFGPGTRLTVT.

The V call is TRBV29-1, the J call TRBJ2-7; TCRdb gives TRBD1 as the D gene, but with no DNA this cannot be confirmed. The CDR3 totals 16 residues. CDR1 SQVTM and CDR2 ANQGSEA come from the germline V gene. The CDR3 spells CSVLGGAQKKIDEQYF.

V gene TRBV15 combines with J gene TRBJ2-1; TCRdb proposes TRBD2, but this gene call is untestable without DNA. CDR3 size: 17 residues. The germline V gene has CDR1 LNHNV and CDR2 YYDKDF (reference sequence). CDR3 protein: CATSRDRETSGINEQFF.

The chain is built from TRBV5-1 and TRBJ2-7; TCRdb designates TRBD1, a call that cannot be tested without DNA. CDR3 length: 14 residues. Germline V gene data show CDR1 as SGHRS and CDR2 as YFSETQ. CDR3 protein: CASSTGQGIGEQYF.

This sequence joins TRBV7-9 and TRBJ2-1; TCRdb's D gene call, TRBD1, goes unchecked for lack of DNA. Germline V gene data show CDR1 as SEHNR and CDR2 as FQNEAQ (reference sequence). The CDR3 has 16 amino acids. CDR3 in amino acids: CASSYRGPGSYNEQFF.

V and J are TRBV5-6 and TRBJ2-5; the TRBD2 assignment by TCRdb is unverifiable without DNA. Germline V lookup: CDR1 SGHDT, CDR2 YYEEEE. The CDR3 sequence is 15 residues long. CDR3 region: CASSLAGGPGETQYF.